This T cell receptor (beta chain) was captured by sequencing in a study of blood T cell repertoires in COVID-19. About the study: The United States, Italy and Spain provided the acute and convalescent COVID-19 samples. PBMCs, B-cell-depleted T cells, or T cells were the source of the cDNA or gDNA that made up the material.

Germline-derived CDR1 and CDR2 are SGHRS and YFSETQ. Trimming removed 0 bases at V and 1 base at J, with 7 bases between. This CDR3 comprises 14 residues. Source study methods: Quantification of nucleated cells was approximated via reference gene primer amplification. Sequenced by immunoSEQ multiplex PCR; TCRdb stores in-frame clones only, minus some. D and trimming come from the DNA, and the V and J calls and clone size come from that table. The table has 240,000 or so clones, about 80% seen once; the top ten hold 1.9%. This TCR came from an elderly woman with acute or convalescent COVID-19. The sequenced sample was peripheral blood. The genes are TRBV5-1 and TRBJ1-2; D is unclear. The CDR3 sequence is CASSLGGSNYGYTF. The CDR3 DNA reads TGCGCCAGCAGCTTGGGAGGGAGTAACTATGGCTACACCTTC. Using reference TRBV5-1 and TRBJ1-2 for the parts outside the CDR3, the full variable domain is KAGVTQTPRYLIKTRGQQVTLSCSPISGHRSVSWYQQTPGQGLQFLFEYFSETQRNKGNFPGRFSGRQFSNSRSEMNVSTLELGDSALYLCASSLGGSNYGYTFGSGTRLTVV.